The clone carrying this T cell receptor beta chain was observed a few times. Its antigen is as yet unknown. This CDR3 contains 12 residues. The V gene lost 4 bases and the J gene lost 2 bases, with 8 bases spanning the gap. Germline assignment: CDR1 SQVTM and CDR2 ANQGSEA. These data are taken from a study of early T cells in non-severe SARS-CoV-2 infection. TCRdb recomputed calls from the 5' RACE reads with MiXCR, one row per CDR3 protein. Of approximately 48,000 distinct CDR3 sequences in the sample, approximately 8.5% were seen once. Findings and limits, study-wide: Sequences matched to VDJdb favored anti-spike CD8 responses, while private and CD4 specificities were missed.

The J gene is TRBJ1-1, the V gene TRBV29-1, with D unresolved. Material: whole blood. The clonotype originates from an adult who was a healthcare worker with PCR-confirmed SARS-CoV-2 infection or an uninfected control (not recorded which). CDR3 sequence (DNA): TGCAGCGTTGGTACAGCTAACACTGAAGCTTTCTTT. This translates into CSVGTANTEAFF.